The 6 T cell receptor beta chains reported below all come from one sample, sequenced in a study of blood T cell repertoires in COVID-19. This table comes from immunoSEQ multiplex PCR, and its TCRdb copy is limited to in-frame clones, with some not included. Of more than 200,000 clones listed, roughly 87% were seen once; the top ten hold around 0.67%. The sample comprised peripheral blood. The origin of the receptors is a human donor in a cohort sampled during active COVID-19.

The CDR3 is CASSLAGGGYNEQFF. In DNA form, the CDR3 reads TGTGCCAGCAGTTTAGCGGGAGGAGGCTACAATGAGCAGTTCTTC. The chain couples TRBV6-5 to TRBJ2-1; TRBD2 matches at 10 bases. After removal of 4 bases from V and 3 bases from J, the junction contained 3 bases not matched to a gene. The length of the CDR3 is 15 residues. Germline CDR1 is MNHEY and CDR2 is SVGAGI.

The chain combines TRBV7-2 with TRBJ2-2, with 9 bases matching TRBD2. This CDR3 is built from 16 residues. The V gene end was trimmed by 1 base and the J gene end by 5 bases; junction bases not matched to a gene: 5. Germline CDR1 SGHTA, CDR2 FQGNSA. The chain's CDR3 is CASSLVGSGSTGELFF. The CDR3 nucleotides read TGTGCCAGCAGCTTAGTCGGTAGCGGGAGTACCGGGGAGCTGTTTTTT.

This clone was detected only a few times. V and J are TRBV3-1 (or the pseudogene TRBV3-2) and TRBJ1-6, with D maybe TRBD1 (5 bases). Trimming shortened V by 1 base and J by 6 bases, and 10 bases separated the two germline ends. Per germline, CDR1 LGHDT and CDR2 YNNKEL (reference sequence). The CDR3 length is 15 residues. The CDR3 DNA follows: TGTGCCAGCAGCCAAGGCACAGGAGTTAATTCACCCCTCCACTTT. Translated, it gives CASSQGTGVNSPLHF.

The J gene is TRBJ2-6, the V gene TRBV27; tentatively, D is TRBD1 (5 bases). The CDR3 extends over 15 amino acids. From germline, CDR1 is MNHEY and CDR2 SMNVEV (reference sequence). The V end was cut by 5 bases, the J end by 0 bases, with 8 bases between. The CDR3 region is CASSQTGSGANVLTF. For the CDR3, the DNA is TGTGCCAGCAGTCAAACAGGCTCTGGGGCCAACGTCCTGACTTTC.

The chain couples TRBV6-1 to TRBJ2-5; tentative D call: TRBD1 (5 bases). The V and J ends lost 0 bases and 5 bases respectively, with 13 bases between them. The CDR3 totals 15 residues. Germline loops: CDR1 MNHNS, CDR2 SASEGT. This CDR3 reads CASSEALQGMETQYF. The CDR3 coding sequence is TGTGCCAGCAGTGAAGCGCTGCAGGGAATGGAGACCCAGTACTTC.

This rearrangement joins TRBV23-1 to TRBJ1-5; D is ambiguous. TRBV23-1 carries the ORF label, with uncertain function. There are 14 residues in the CDR3. The ends were cut back, 1 base at V and 6 bases at J, with 10 bases in the middle. CDR3: CASSQFEFIQPQHF. CDR3 DNA: TGCGCCAGCAGTCAATTCGAGTTCATTCAGCCCCAGCATTTT.